The 24 T cell receptor beta chains given below trace back to one sample, sequenced in a study of blood T cell repertoires in COVID-19. Profiled with immunoSEQ multiplex PCR; TCRdb holds only in-frame clones, not every one. The sample holds approximately 250,000 clones; approximately 85% are singletons and the top ten take 1%. Sequencing was carried out using PBMCs or T cells enriched from blood (not recorded which). The receptors derive from a woman aged 25-40 years who had recovered from COVID-19.

This chain uses TRBV11-3 with TRBJ1-2, with a weak D call TRBD1 (6 bases). V was clipped by 0 bases and J by 5 bases, with 10 bases between them. CDR3 length equals 14 residues. The germline V gene encodes CDR1 SGHNT and CDR2 YENEEA. In DNA form, the CDR3 reads TGTGCCAGCAGCTTAGATGACAGGCCGTATGGCTACACCTTC. It is translated as CASSLDDRPYGYTF.

The genes are TRBV10-1 and TRBJ1-1; 9 nucleotides line up with TRBD1. V trimming: 4 bases; J trimming: 7 bases; junction bases outside the gene matches: 13. Germline values: CDR1 WNHNN, CDR2 SYGVQD (reference sequence). The CDR3 length is 16 residues. The DNA of the CDR3 is TGCGCCAGCAGTGTTCCCTACCCCGGGACAGGGATTGAAGCTTTCTTT. Translating gives CASSVPYPGTGIEAFF.

The chain couples TRBV27 to TRBJ1-4, with D unresolved. The CDR3 covers 16 residues. V was clipped by 5 bases and J by 7 bases, with 20 bases between them. The V gene's germline CDR1 is MNHEY and CDR2 SMNVEV (reference sequence). CDR3 loop: CASSLVPAGSSEKLFF. The CDR3 coding sequence is TGTGCCAGCAGTCTAGTACCAGCGGGGTCTAGTGAAAAACTGTTTTTT.

The chain joins TRBV15 to TRBJ2-1, with 8 bases identical to TRBD2. Germline values: CDR1 LNHNV, CDR2 YYDKDF (reference sequence). The junction had 11 bases not matched to a gene; V was cut back by 0 bases and J by 7 bases. The CDR3 has 17 amino acids. CDR3 nucleotide sequence: TGTGCCACCAGCAGAGATCGAGGGACTAGTGCTGATAATGAGCAGTTCTTC. Amino acids: CATSRDRGTSADNEQFF.

The chain recombines TRBV5-5 with TRBJ2-1, with 7 bases aligning to TRBD1. The CDR3 spans 17 residues. J lost 0 bases, V lost 4 bases, and 10 bases had no gene match. Germline V gene sequence: CDR1 SGHKS, CDR2 YYEKEE (reference sequence). CDR3 amino acids: CASSLGQPLSSYNEQFF. CDR3 nucleotide sequence: TGTGCCAGCAGCCTGGGACAGCCATTGAGCTCCTACAATGAGCAGTTCTTC.

CDR3 coding DNA: TGTGCCTGGAGCCGGGACAGCAGGCCAATAAACTATGGCTACACCTTC. Protein: CAWSRDSRPINYGYTF. This rearrangement joins TRBV30 to TRBJ1-2; 7 nucleotides agree with TRBD1. The CDR3 is 16 residues long. J was trimmed by 2 bases and V by 3 bases; bases with no gene match: 12. In germline, CDR1 is GTSNPN, CDR2 SVGIG (reference sequence).

This clone was counted a single time. The chain couples TRBV29-1 to TRBJ2-7, with D perhaps matching TRBD1 (6 bases). CDR1 is SQVTM and CDR2 is ANQGSEA in the germline V gene. The CDR3 extends over 13 amino acids. V shed 7 bases and J shed 3 bases, with 16 bases lying between them. The chain's CDR3 is CSAGQWLGYEQYF. CDR3 DNA sequence: TGCAGCGCAGGACAGTGGCTGGGCTACGAGCAGTACTTC.

The rearrangement links TRBV2 to TRBJ1-2; 7 nucleotides line up with TRBD1. With 4 bases clipped from V and 7 bases from J, the junction kept 9 bases outside the gene matches. CDR1 is SNHLY and CDR2 is FYNNEI in the germline V gene. The CDR3 has 14 amino acids. The CDR3 DNA reads TGTGCCAGCAGTGCCTCGACAGGGCCGTTTGGCTACACCTTC. Translation gives CASSASTGPFGYTF.

The CDR3: CASTRDSGSYTF. CDR3 sequence (DNA): TGTGCCAGCACCCGGGACAGTGGCTCCTACACCTTC. V and J are TRBV9 and TRBJ1-2; 7 nucleotides align to TRBD1. Germline loops: CDR1 SGDLS, CDR2 YYNGEE. There are 12 residues in the CDR3. Trimming at V came to 6 bases and at J to 10 bases, leaving 9 bases not matched to a gene.

The rearrangement links TRBV6-5 to TRBJ1-1; D not certain. The CDR3 is 14 amino acids. Germline V gives CDR1 MNHEY, CDR2 SVGAGI. Trimming stripped 2 bases from V and 2 bases from J, with 9 bases between. This chain's CDR3 is CASSYEAINTEAFF. The CDR3, as DNA: TGTGCCAGCAGTTACGAAGCAATTAACACTGAAGCTTTCTTT.

This sequence joins TRBV21-1 and TRBJ2-3; TRBD2 reflects the table's D call only, with no check against the DNA. TRBV21-1 is deemed a pseudogene. The CDR3 has 16 amino acids. CDR3 in amino acids: CASCHGAGVRVDTQYF. Here the CDR3 DNA reads TGTGCCAGCTGCCACGGGGCGGGAGTTCGGGTAGATACGCAGTATTTT.

Only a few counts were recorded for this clone. The chain combines TRBV7-2 with TRBJ2-2; D not resolved. The CDR3 runs 13 residues. Germline loops: CDR1 SGHTA, CDR2 FQGNSA. Trimming took off 3 bases at V and 11 bases at J, with 13 bases between the two ends. Here the CDR3 reads CASSFSRVGELFF. In nucleotides, the CDR3 is TGTGCCAGCAGCTTTTCGCGTGTGGGCGAGCTGTTTTTT.

The V and J genes are TRBV7-2 and TRBJ2-1, with 9 bases lining up with TRBD2. This CDR3 contains 15 residues. V shed 2 bases and J 7 bases; nucleotides not matched to a gene: 6. Germline CDR1 is SGHTA and CDR2 is FQGNSA. DNA for the CDR3: TGTGCCAGCAGCTTACCTAGCGGGGTGAGGAATGAGCAGTTCTTC. It translates to CASSLPSGVRNEQFF.

The chain combines TRBV5-4 with TRBJ1-2; a weak D match, TRBD1 (5 bases). Trimming removed 2 bases at V and 8 bases at J, with 10 bases between. Germline loops: CDR1 SGHNT, CDR2 YYREEE (reference sequence). This CDR3 is 12 amino acids long. The CDR3 sequence is CASSFQGGGYTF. In DNA, the CDR3 is TGTGCCAGCAGCTTTCAGGGTGGGGGCTACACCTTC.

The rearrangement links TRBV19 to TRBJ1-4; tentatively, D is TRBD1 (5 bases). CDR1 is LNHDA, CDR2 SQIVND, per germline (reference sequence). With 3 bases removed from V and 0 bases from J, the gap between germline ends came to 14 bases. The CDR3 totals 17 residues. The CDR3 DNA reads TGTGCCAGTAGTATTCTCAGGGTTACTGCAACTAATGAAAAACTGTTTTTT. It specifies CASSILRVTATNEKLFF.

The chain uses TRBV9 and TRBJ2-1; 10 bases line up with TRBD1. Germline trimming cut 4 bases from V and 7 bases from J; bases unmatched to any gene: 8. This CDR3 has 15 amino acids. CDR1 is SGDLS and CDR2 is YYNGEE in the germline V gene. The CDR3 DNA sequence: TGTGCCAGCAGCACGTGGACAGGGGGAGGAAATGAGCAGTTCTTC. Translating it yields CASSTWTGGGNEQFF.

The V call is TRBV5-4, the J call TRBJ2-5; possibly TRBD1 for D (5 bases). The CDR3 length is 15 residues. Germline lookup yields CDR1 SGHNT and CDR2 YYREEE (reference sequence). With 3 bases removed from V and 1 base from J, the gap between germline ends came to 13 bases. CDR3 region: CASSSPGIFQETQYF. In DNA, the CDR3 is TGTGCCAGCAGCTCTCCAGGGATTTTCCAAGAGACCCAGTACTTC.

V gene TRBV4-3 combines with J gene TRBJ1-2; D might be TRBD1 (5 bases). Germline CDR1 is LGHNA and CDR2 is YSLEER. V gave up 3 bases and J gave up 5 bases, with 10 bases separating them. This CDR3 has 13 amino acids. The DNA of the CDR3 is TGCGCCAGCAGCCACGGGGGGTGGTATGGCTACACCTTC. Translation gives CASSHGGWYGYTF.

V gene TRBV5-1 combines with J gene TRBJ2-1; 12 bases match TRBD2. Germline V gives CDR1 SGHRS, CDR2 YFSETQ. V shed 2 bases, J shed 7 bases, and the junction held 7 bases outside the gene matches. The CDR3 contains 16 residues. The CDR3 DNA is TGCGCCAGCAGCTTTTCTAGCGGGAGGGTTTCGAATGAGCAGTTCTTC. This sequence encodes CASSFSSGRVSNEQFF.

The genes are TRBV19 and TRBJ1-2, with D possibly matching TRBD1 (6 bases). CDR3 length equals 13 residues. Germline lookup yields CDR1 LNHDA and CDR2 SQIVND (reference sequence). The V end lost 3 bases, the J end lost 4 bases, and 9 bases lay between the germline ends. Here the CDR3 DNA reads TGTGCCAGTAGTATCGACAGGAGCTATGGCTACACCTTC. Amino acids: CASSIDRSYGYTF.

The chain carries TRBV5-4 and TRBJ2-3; weak D call: TRBD2 (5 bases). Trimming shortened V by 3 bases and J by 6 bases, and 14 bases separated the two germline ends. CDR1 is SGHNT and CDR2 is YYREEE in the germline V gene (reference sequence). This CDR3 is 14 amino acids long. For the CDR3, the DNA is TGTGCCAGCAGCTCGGCCCAGACGGGGGATACGCAGTATTTT. Translated, it gives CASSSAQTGDTQYF.

V and J are TRBV11-3 and TRBJ2-1; TRBD2 might be the D (6 bases). In germline, CDR1 is SGHNT, CDR2 YENEEA. The CDR3 loop spans 15 amino acids. V was shortened by 3 bases and J by 0 bases, with 9 bases between the two germline ends. The CDR3 nucleotides are TGTGCCAGCAGCTTGGAGGGGAGCTCCTACAATGAGCAGTTCTTC. Residues: CASSLEGSSYNEQFF.

CDR3 sequence reads: CASREDRATEAFF. The CDR3 coding sequence is TGTGCCAGCCGGGAGGACAGGGCCACTGAAGCTTTCTTT. V usage is TRBV2 and J usage is TRBJ1-1; 8 nucleotides match TRBD1. This CDR3 contains 13 residues. V lost 8 bases to trimming and J lost 4 bases; unmatched junction nucleotides: 6. Germline V lookup: CDR1 SNHLY, CDR2 FYNNEI.

This clone showed up just once. The rearrangement uses TRBV12-3 or TRBV12-4 and TRBJ2-3; no clear D gene. Trimming pared 4 bases from V and 2 bases from J, leaving 4 bases between. This CDR3 is 12 amino acids long. CDR3 region: CASSSPTDTQYF. The CDR3 DNA is TGTGCCAGCAGTTCTCCCACAGATACGCAGTATTTT.